This TCR beta chain was identified in a study of blood T cell repertoires in COVID-19 (dated by TCRdb to about 2020). Looking at the study overall: Collaborator samples came from the United States, Italy and Spain and covered acute and convalescent phases of COVID-19. The prospective study material was composed of cDNA or gDNA derived from T cells, B-cell-depleted T cells, or PBMCs. Deeply sampled blood TCRbeta repertoires from subjects exposed to, actively infected with, or recovered from COVID-19 were included in the dataset. The repertoires were made available in a free public database intended to serve as a resource for research on the immune response to SARS-CoV-2. Samples were obtained from the ongoing ImmuneRACE study (first 160 participants) and from over 1,000 subjects provided by 6 global collaborators. Sample metadata almost always included a de-identified subject ID, COVID-19 status, age in years and sex. HLA class I and class II types, where available, came from metadata supplied by the sample provider rather than from assay-based typing. The investigation overall reported the following: Clinical and demographic metadata were provided uncurated, with the amount varying by source and participant.

Comments on this clone: What antigen it recognizes has not been identified. There are no base qualities to consult, and no much larger clone falls within one base.

Whole blood was collected in K2EDTA tubes by collaborating institutions according to the institutions' own protocols. For TCRbeta analysis, collaborator samples were shipped as frozen whole blood, as isolated PBMCs, or as DNA extracted from either sample type. TCRbeta CDR3 regions were amplified from genomic DNA using the immunoSEQ Assay, a bias-controlled multiplex PCR. The authors' pipeline ran thus. Within the assay, amplification of reference gene primers was used to estimate how many nucleated cells each sample contained. To quantify the absolute abundance of each unique TCRbeta CDR3 rearrangement, sequence reads were collapsed and filtered. For each sample, productive Simpson clonality was calculated as the square root of Simpson's diversity index over productive rearrangements. As stored in TCRdb, this immuneACCESS dataset retains in-frame rearrangements with V and J assigned. A fraction of the clones does not appear; measured against another copy, unresolved V genes explain less than half of the discrepancy, and the remainder lacks a known reason. V and J calls and clone size follow that table, whereas D and trimming were derived from the DNA. A total of around 100,000 clones appear in this sample, less than 95% of them only once. The ten largest account for about 5.5% of the sample.

The sample comprised peripheral blood. The sequence was obtained from a man aged 50 to 60 with acute or convalescent COVID-19.

The CDR3 protein is CASSLVIYNEQFF. At the DNA level, the sequence is TGTGCCAGCAGCTTAGTTATCTACAATGAGCAGTTCTTC. Recombination linked TRBV7-8 to TRBJ2-1; the D gene is unclear. V is clipped by 1 base and J by 3 bases, and the sequence between their germline boundaries is 4 bases long. In the germline V gene, CDR1 corresponds to SGHVS and CDR2 to FQNEAQ. Inclusive of the bounding cysteine and phenylalanine, the CDR3 is 13 residues long. The read is trimmed to its CDR3 DNA, 39 bases read in frame from base 1.